The rows below give T cell receptor beta chains drawn from one sample of a study of OX40 agonist ivuxolimab in advanced cancers. Profiled with immunoSEQ multiplex PCR; TCRdb holds only in-frame clones, not every one. The sample shows 57,000 or so clones, about 83% of them seen only once. The sample in question was CD4+ or CD8+ T cells sorted from blood, obtained in a trial of the OX40 agonist ivuxolimab. These receptors were obtained from an adult with an advanced solid tumor such as melanoma, head and neck, liver or kidney cancer. The CDR3 runs from the conserved cysteine through the conserved F or W. D genes are given only for firm matches. The size field is filled for only some rows; it gives once, few, many or a size class.

d_gene	abundance	v_gene	j_gene	CDR3nt	CDR3aa
-	-	TRBV11-2	TRBJ2-5	TGTGCCAGCAGCCCTGGAGGACCACTCCAAGAGACCCAGTACTTC	CASSPGGPLQETQYF
-	-	TRBV27	TRBJ1-4	TGTGCCAGCAGTTTACGGGACCCAACAAAACTGTTTTTT	CASSLRDPTKLFF
-	few	TRBV5-6	TRBJ2-3	TGTGCCAGCAGCCTCGCGGTATCGGGGCCTGTAGATACGCAGTATTTT	CASSLAVSGPVDTQYF
-	-	TRBV6-1	TRBJ1-6	TGTGCCAGCAATGCGGAGGCGTCGGTTTCACCCCTCCACTTT	CASNAEASVSPLHF
TRBD1	-	TRBV19	TRBJ2-2	TGTGCCAGTAGAAGCCGGGACAGGGGTACGACCGGGGAGCTGTTTTTT	CASRSRDRGTTGELFF
-	-	TRBV6-5	TRBJ1-2	TGTGCCAGCAAACCGCCGGCAGGGATCGGCTATGGCTACACCTTC	CASKPPAGIGYGYTF
-	-	TRBV19	TRBJ2-3	TGTGCCAGTAGTAGAGTCACAGATACGCAGTATTTT	CASSRVTDTQYF
-	-	TRBV6-5	TRBJ1-4	TGTGCCAGCCGGCCCAGGGAGAATGAAAAACTGTTTTTT	CASRPRENEKLFF
-	-	TRBV11-3	TRBJ2-7	TGTGCCAGCAGCCGGGACACGGGAACCTACGAGCAGTACTTC	CASSRDTGTYEQYF
-	-	TRBV19	TRBJ2-4	TGTGCCAGTACCACGGTGGGGGGCACGGATGAAAACATTCAGTACTTC	CASTTVGGTDENIQYF
-	-	TRBV11-3	TRBJ1-4	TGTGCCAGCAGCTTGGGTCAGGGATATGAAAAACTGTTTTTT	CASSLGQGYEKLFF
-	-	TRBV11-2	TRBJ1-3	TGTGCCAGCCAGGAAGGGCTCTCTGGAAACACCATATATTTT	CASQEGLSGNTIYF
-	-	TRBV27	TRBJ2-5	TGTGCCAGCGTAGGCGCGGGGGCAGGGGAGACCCAGTACTTC	CASVGAGAGETQYF
-	-	TRBV5-4	TRBJ1-3	TGTGCCAGCAGCGATCCCCCGGGGATTGGAAACACCATATATTTT	CASSDPPGIGNTIYF
-	-	TRBV7-9	TRBJ2-1	TGTGCCAGCAGCCATAACAATGAGCAGTTCTTC	CASSHNNEQFF
-	-	TRBV21-1	TRBJ2-7	TGTGCCAGCTCGGGAGCAGGGAAGGAGAACTCCTACGAGCAGTACTTC	CASSGAGKENSYEQYF
-	-	TRBV2	TRBJ1-2	TGTGCCAGCAGCCAGTATAACTATGGCTACACCTTC	CASSQYNYGYTF
TRBD1	-	TRBV9	TRBJ1-1	TGTGCCAGCAGTGTGGCCGGGACAGGGGATCGAGCTTTCTTT	CASSVAGTGDRAFF
-	-	TRBV6-1	TRBJ1-5	TGTGCCAGCAGTGACAGGGGCCGAGGGAGCAATCAGCCCCAGCATTTT	CASSDRGRGSNQPQHF
-	-	TRBV6-6	TRBJ2-1	TGTGCCAGCAGTTACAAGGGAAATGAGCAGTTCTTC	CASSYKGNEQFF
-	-	TRBV7-2	TRBJ2-1	TGTGCCAGCAGCTTAGCGGGCGGGGGCTCGTACAATGAGCAGTTCTTC	CASSLAGGGSYNEQFF
-	-	TRBV7-3	TRBJ2-5	TGTGCCAGCAGCTTAGGGGGGACCAACAGGGGCCAAGAGACCCAGTACTTC	CASSLGGTNRGQETQYF
TRBD2	once	TRBV5-1	TRBJ2-7	TGCGCCAGCAGCCCCCGACTAGCGGGCCCCTACGAGCAGTACTTC	CASSPRLAGPYEQYF
TRBD1	-	TRBV11-2	TRBJ1-1	TGTGCCAGCAGCTTAGCCGGACAGGTGAACACTGAAGCTTTCTTT	CASSLAGQVNTEAFF
-	-	TRBV5-4	TRBJ1-5	TGTGCCAGCAGCCAAGACACCAATCAGCCCCAGCATTTT	CASSQDTNQPQHF
-	-	TRBV9	TRBJ2-3	TGTGCCAGCATCCCGGTAACTAGCACAGATACGCAGTATTTT	CASIPVTSTDTQYF
-	-	TRBV4-3	TRBJ2-5	TGCGCCAGCAGCCAAAGGGAGAGGGAGACCCAGTACTTC	CASSQRERETQYF
TRBD1	-	TRBV9	TRBJ2-7	TGTGCCAGCAGCGTGGGGGTCGGGACAGGGTTTGGGGAGCAGTACTTC	CASSVGVGTGFGEQYF
-	few	TRBV7-6	TRBJ1-1	TGTGCCAGCAGCCAGGACACGGGGGCAGGGACTGAAGCTTTCTTT	CASSQDTGAGTEAFF
TRBD1	-	TRBV27	TRBJ2-5	TGTGCCAGCAGTTCCCAATGGGCGGGACAGGGTAAAGAGACCCAGTACTTC	CASSSQWAGQGKETQYF
TRBD1	-	TRBV19	TRBJ2-1	TGTGCCAGTAGTGGGGGGGGACAGGGACGCAATGAGCAGTTCTTC	CASSGGGQGRNEQFF
-	-	TRBV10-3	TRBJ1-4	TGTGCCATCGGGACCACTAATGAAAAACTGTTTTTT	CAIGTTNEKLFF
-	-	TRBV11-3	TRBJ1-1	TGTGCCAGCAGCTCCCAGGGTGCGAACACTGAAGCTTTCTTT	CASSSQGANTEAFF
-	-	TRBV9	TRBJ1-3	TGTGCCAGCAGCGGCAGGGGAAGTGGAGGAAACACCATATATTTT	CASSGRGSGGNTIYF
-	-	TRBV7-3	TRBJ2-5	TGTGCCAGCAGCCCCAACGGACAGTACCAAGAGACCCAGTACTTC	CASSPNGQYQETQYF
-	-	TRBV28	TRBJ2-2	TGTGCCAGCAGTTTGGCAGGACTGCTCCTTCCCGGGGAGCTGTTTTTT	CASSLAGLLLPGELFF
-	-	TRBV6-5	TRBJ1-1	TGTGCCAGCAGTTTACTTCACTACTTGAACACTGAAGCTTTCTTT	CASSLLHYLNTEAFF